A selection of T cell receptor beta chains follows, all from one sample in a study of shared clonotypes between healthy human individuals. Only in-frame clones appear in the TCRdb table, and some are missing; sequencing was by immunoSEQ multiplex PCR. Among some 1.4 million clones listed, roughly 96% were seen once. What was sequenced was naive CD4+ T cells sorted from blood. Receptors were obtained from a man aged 25 to 40 in good health. The CDR3 runs from the conserved cysteine through the conserved F or W. D genes are given only for firm matches. The size entry is marked missing in some rows and otherwise reads once, few, many or a size class.

>TRBV6-5|.|TRBJ2-1|.
CASSYSSGWEINEQFF
TGTGCCAGCAGTTACTCGTCCGGGTGGGAGATAAATGAGCAGTTCTTC
>TRBV28|.|TRBJ2-7|.
CASSLIGSYEQYF
TGTGCCAGCAGTTTGATCGGTTCCTACGAGCAGTACTTC
>TRBV28|.|TRBJ2-7|.
CASGKDRAYEQYF
TGTGCCAGTGGCAAAGACAGAGCCTACGAGCAGTACTTC
>TRBV2|.|TRBJ2-1|.
CASGEYNEQFF
TGTGCCAGCGGGGAGTACAATGAGCAGTTCTTC
>TRBV18|.|TRBJ1-1|.
CASSPSIGRVGDTEAFF
TGTGCCAGCTCACCTTCAATAGGGAGAGTTGGGGACACTGAAGCTTTCTTT
>TRBV6-4|.|TRBJ1-1|.
CASSDGPLNTEAFF
TGTGCCAGCAGTGACGGGCCTTTGAACACTGAAGCTTTCTTT
>TRBV7-8|.|TRBJ2-7|TRBD1
CASSSGTGIIRPAYEQYF
TGTGCCAGCAGCTCTGGGACAGGGATTATCCGGCCGGCTTACGAGCAGTACTTC
>TRBV19|.|TRBJ1-4|.
CASNLGGREKLFF
TGTGCCAGTAATTTGGGGGGGCGTGAAAAACTGTTTTTT
>TRBV11-2|.|TRBJ2-3|TRBD1
CASSRDRGLGDTQYF
TGTGCCAGCAGCCGGGACAGGGGGCTGGGGGATACGCAGTATTTT
>TRBV7-7|.|TRBJ2-2|.
CASSSLGNTGELFF
TGTGCCAGCAGCTCGCTAGGGAACACCGGGGAGCTGTTTTTT
>TRBV11-2|.|TRBJ2-5|TRBD1
CASSLGRQGQTQYF
TGTGCCAGCAGCTTAGGAAGACAGGGTCAGACCCAGTACTTC
>TRBV11-2|.|TRBJ2-2|TRBD2
CASSPTSGRASGELFF
TGTGCCAGCAGCCCAACTAGCGGGAGGGCCTCCGGGGAGCTGTTTTTT
>TRBV11-2|.|TRBJ2-1|.
CASSTIREHYNEQFF
TGTGCCAGCAGCACTATCCGTGAGCACTACAATGAGCAGTTCTTC
>TRBV7-9|.|TRBJ2-7|.
CASSQPEVGYEQYF
TGTGCCAGCAGCCAACCCGAAGTAGGCTACGAGCAGTACTTC
>TRBV6-6|.|TRBJ2-7|.
CASRGLLYEQYF
TGTGCCAGCCGCGGACTTCTCTACGAGCAGTACTTC
>TRBV18|.|TRBJ2-5|.
CASSPSVKETQYF
TGTGCCAGCTCACCAAGCGTCAAAGAGACCCAGTACTTC
>TRBV28|.|TRBJ2-7|.
CASSLAKGRFYEQYF
TGTGCCAGCAGTTTGGCAAAGGGCCGATTTTACGAGCAGTACTTC
>TRBV19|.|TRBJ2-7|TRBD1
CASSIGDRGYEQYF
TGTGCCAGTAGTATCGGGGACAGGGGCTACGAGCAGTACTTC
>TRBV18|few|TRBJ1-2|.
CASSERGFGYGYTF
TGTGCCAGCTCAGAGCGGGGATTCGGCTATGGCTACACCTTC
>TRBV2|.|TRBJ1-4|.
CASRRGGTLNEKLFF
TGTGCCAGCAGGAGGGGTGGGACCCTTAATGAAAAACTGTTTTTT
>TRBV14|.|TRBJ2-1|TRBD1
CASSQTGGTVYNEQFF
TGTGCCAGCAGCCAGACAGGGGGTACAGTATACAATGAGCAGTTCTTC
>TRBV28|.|TRBJ1-4|.
CASSLFSGFEKLFF
TGTGCCAGCAGTTTATTTTCGGGTTTTGAAAAACTGTTTTTT
>TRBV7-8|.|TRBJ2-1|.
CASCPYSASSYNEQFF
TGTGCCAGCTGTCCGTATAGCGCCAGCTCCTACAATGAGCAGTTCTTC
>TRBV9|.|TRBJ1-1|TRBD1
CASSYGQGLTEAFF
TGTGCCAGCAGTTACGGACAGGGCTTGACTGAAGCTTTCTTT
>TRBV18|.|TRBJ1-1|.
CASSPRYGETEAFF
TGTGCCAGCTCACCTCGGTATGGGGAAACTGAAGCTTTCTTT
>TRBV5-1|.|TRBJ1-3|TRBD1
CASSLAGTGEDTIYF
TGCGCCAGCAGCTTGGCCGGGACAGGGGAGGACACCATATATTTT
>TRBV7-2|.|TRBJ2-2|.
CASSLASLVGGELFF
TGTGCCAGCAGCTTAGCTAGTCTAGTGGGCGGGGAGCTGTTTTTT
>TRBV6-5|.|TRBJ2-1|.
CASRPRRDPNNEQFF
TGTGCCAGCAGGCCACGACGGGACCCAAACAATGAGCAGTTCTTC
>TRBV5-1|.|TRBJ2-1|TRBD2
CASSFGGLGSHNEQFF
TGCGCCAGCAGCTTTGGGGGACTAGGAAGTCACAATGAGCAGTTCTTC
>TRBV5-1|.|TRBJ2-1|TRBD2
CASSLAETSGSPVKEQFF
TGCGCCAGCAGCTTGGCCGAAACTAGCGGGAGCCCGGTAAAAGAGCAGTTCTTC
>TRBV18|.|TRBJ2-7|TRBD1
CASSPTTGGIFSYEQYF
TGTGCCAGCTCACCTACCACAGGGGGCATTTTTTCCTACGAGCAGTACTTC
>TRBV13|.|TRBJ1-1|.
CASSLWTEAFF
TGTGCCAGCAGCTTATGGACAGAAGCTTTCTTT
>TRBV29-1|.|TRBJ2-1|.
CSVLSTAQFF
TGCAGCGTCCTCTCGACGGCGCAGTTCTTC
>TRBV6-1|.|TRBJ2-1|.
CASSAVADSYNEQFF
TGTGCCAGCAGTGCGGTAGCGGACTCCTACAATGAGCAGTTCTTC
>TRBV6-5|.|TRBJ1-4|.
CASSYLPLFIGEKLFF
TGTGCCAGCAGTTACCTTCCCCTTTTTATCGGTGAAAAACTGTTTTTT
>TRBV10-1|.|TRBJ1-1|.
CASSQDLVGIGSEAFF
TGCGCCAGCAGCCAAGACTTGGTGGGGATTGGTTCGGAAGCTTTCTTT
>TRBV12-5|.|TRBJ1-5|TRBD1
CASGSHRGCNQPQHF
TGTGCTAGTGGGTCTCACAGGGGGTGTAATCAGCCCCAGCATTTT
>TRBV19|.|TRBJ2-7|.
CASSLTGTEGYEQYF
TGTGCCAGTAGCCTGACCGGGACCGAGGGCTACGAGCAGTACTTC
>TRBV5-1|.|TRBJ2-5|TRBD2
CASSLGLAGLQETQYF
TGCGCCAGCAGCTTGGGTCTAGCGGGGCTACAAGAGACCCAGTACTTC
>TRBV6-1|.|TRBJ1-5|.
CASSEQGPYSNQPQHF
TGTGCCAGCAGTGAACAGGGCCCATATAGCAATCAGCCCCAGCATTTT